A selection of T cell receptor beta chains follows, all from one sample in a study of post-analysis software for immune sequencing data. TCRdb re-analysed the PCR reads in MiXCR, keeping a single row per CDR3 protein. In the table there are 700,000 to 900,000 distinct CDR3 sequences, around 42% of which are singletons. The source material was blood. All receptors derive from a girl aged 10-17 years with multiple sclerosis. CDR3s include the opening cysteine and the closing phenylalanine or tryptophan. Fields, in order: CDR3 length, V gene, D gene, J gene, clone size, CDR3 DNA, CDR3 protein. D genes are given only for firm matches. Clone size is given for some rows only: seen once, a few or many times, or a class if the clone is expanded.

len: 12
v_gene: TRBV20-1
d_gene: TRBD1
j_gene: TRBJ2-3
abundance: -
CDR3nt: TGCAGTGCGCGGACAGGGCCAGATACGCAGTATTTT
CDR3aa: CSARTGPDTQYF

len: 15
v_gene: TRBV24-1
d_gene: TRBD1
j_gene: TRBJ2-7
abundance: few
CDR3nt: TGTGCCACCAGTGATTCCGGGACAGGAACATACGAGCAGTACTTC
CDR3aa: CATSDSGTGTYEQYF

len: 16
v_gene: TRBV6-2/TRBV6-3
d_gene: TRBD1
j_gene: TRBJ1-1
abundance: -
CDR3nt: TGTGCCAGCAGTAGGTGGGGAGGGGGCGCGAACACTGAAGCTTTCTTT
CDR3aa: CASSRWGGGANTEAFF

len: 21
v_gene: TRBV6-5
d_gene: TRBD1
j_gene: TRBJ2-6
abundance: -
CDR3nt: TGTGCCAGCAGTTACTCGACAGGGGCAGGGTTTTCTAGCTCTGGGGCCAACGTCCTGACTTTC
CDR3aa: CASSYSTGAGFSSSGANVLTF

len: 16
v_gene: TRBV4-1
d_gene: TRBD2
j_gene: TRBJ2-7
abundance: -
CDR3nt: TGCGCCAGCAGCCAAGAGTCTAGCGGGAGTCGGTACGAGCAGTACTTC
CDR3aa: CASSQESSGSRYEQYF

len: 14
v_gene: TRBV7-2
d_gene: -
j_gene: TRBJ2-7
abundance: -
CDR3nt: TGTGCCAGCAGCCTGAGCGGAGGGCTCTACGAGCAGTACTTC
CDR3aa: CASSLSGGLYEQYF

len: 14
v_gene: TRBV24-1
d_gene: TRBD2
j_gene: TRBJ2-3
abundance: -
CDR3nt: TGTGCCACGCGTGGGGGACTAGACACAGATACGCAGTATTTT
CDR3aa: CATRGGLDTDTQYF

len: 15
v_gene: TRBV7-3
d_gene: -
j_gene: TRBJ1-1
abundance: -
CDR3nt: TGTGCCAGCAGCTTAACGTCGGGGATTGGAGAAGAAGCTTTCTTT
CDR3aa: CASSLTSGIGEEAFF

len: 13
v_gene: TRBV20-1
d_gene: -
j_gene: TRBJ2-7
abundance: few
CDR3nt: TGCAGTGCTAGAGTCGGCGGGGACTACGAGCAGTACTTC
CDR3aa: CSARVGGDYEQYF

len: 14
v_gene: TRBV20-1
d_gene: -
j_gene: TRBJ2-5
abundance: -
CDR3nt: TGCAGTGCTAAAAACCCCAGGGCCCAAGAGACCCAGTACTTC
CDR3aa: CSAKNPRAQETQYF

len: 12
v_gene: TRBV20-1
d_gene: -
j_gene: TRBJ2-7
abundance: -
CDR3nt: TGCAGTGCTAGACCAGACACCTACGAGCAGTACTTC
CDR3aa: CSARPDTYEQYF

len: 12
v_gene: TRBV29-1
d_gene: -
j_gene: TRBJ2-1
abundance: -
CDR3nt: TGCAGCGTTGAACGGGCCCAGAATGAGCAGTTCTTC
CDR3aa: CSVERAQNEQFF

len: 16
v_gene: TRBV9
d_gene: TRBD2
j_gene: TRBJ2-1
abundance: -
CDR3nt: TGTGCCAGCAGCGCCACATGGACTAGCGGTTACAATGAGCAGTTCTTC
CDR3aa: CASSATWTSGYNEQFF

len: 15
v_gene: TRBV20-1
d_gene: TRBD2
j_gene: TRBJ2-1
abundance: -
CDR3nt: TGCAGTGCTAGGACGGGACTAGCGGTAGTGGTTGAGCAGTTCTTC
CDR3aa: CSARTGLAVVVEQFF

len: 14
v_gene: TRBV10-3
d_gene: -
j_gene: TRBJ2-3
abundance: -
CDR3nt: TGTGCCATCAGTGAGGAGAAAAAGCAAGATACGCAGTATTTT
CDR3aa: CAISEEKKQDTQYF

len: 15
v_gene: TRBV20-1
d_gene: TRBD2
j_gene: TRBJ2-3
abundance: -
CDR3nt: TGCAGTGCTAGCGGGACTAGCGGACGCACAGATACGCAGTATTTT
CDR3aa: CSASGTSGRTDTQYF

len: 14
v_gene: TRBV12-3/TRBV12-4
d_gene: TRBD2
j_gene: TRBJ2-7
abundance: few
CDR3nt: TGTGCCAGTGCCGGGACTAGCGGGATCTACGAGCAGTACTTC
CDR3aa: CASAGTSGIYEQYF

len: 16
v_gene: TRBV2
d_gene: TRBD2
j_gene: TRBJ2-1
abundance: -
CDR3nt: TGTGCCAGCAGTGAGGATTGGGACTACCTGTACAATGAGCAGTTCTTC
CDR3aa: CASSEDWDYLYNEQFF

len: 16
v_gene: TRBV20-1
d_gene: -
j_gene: TRBJ2-7
abundance: -
CDR3nt: TGCAGTGCTAGAGATCTAAGAACAGCCCTTACCTACGAGCAGTACTTC
CDR3aa: CSARDLRTALTYEQYF

len: 10
v_gene: TRBV7-3
d_gene: -
j_gene: TRBJ1-2
abundance: -
CDR3nt: TGTGCCAGCATTGGTTTTGGCTACACCTTC
CDR3aa: CASIGFGYTF

len: 13
v_gene: TRBV12-5
d_gene: -
j_gene: TRBJ1-2
abundance: -
CDR3nt: TGTGCTAGTGGTTTCGGGACACCGCTAGACTACACCTTC
CDR3aa: CASGFGTPLDYTF

len: 18
v_gene: TRBV10-3
d_gene: TRBD2
j_gene: TRBJ2-5
abundance: -
CDR3nt: TGTGCCATCAGTCAACCCGCACTAGCGGGGGACCTACAAGAGACCCAGTACTTC
CDR3aa: CAISQPALAGDLQETQYF

len: 13
v_gene: TRBV29-1
d_gene: -
j_gene: TRBJ2-3
abundance: few
CDR3nt: TGCAGCGGAAAGCGGTGGTTAGCAGATACGCAGTATTTT
CDR3aa: CSGKRWLADTQYF

len: 18
v_gene: TRBV6-1
d_gene: TRBD2
j_gene: TRBJ2-5
abundance: -
CDR3nt: TGTGCCAGCAGACCCGGACTAGCGGGAGGGCCGAGTTCTGAGACCCAGTACTTC
CDR3aa: CASRPGLAGGPSSETQYF

len: 13
v_gene: TRBV6-5
d_gene: -
j_gene: TRBJ1-2
abundance: -
CDR3nt: TGTGCCAGCAGTTACTCCGCAGGGCATGGCTACACCTTC
CDR3aa: CASSYSAGHGYTF

len: 16
v_gene: TRBV7-9
d_gene: -
j_gene: TRBJ1-4
abundance: few
CDR3nt: TGTGCCAGCAGCTCCCTAGCTATTGCAACTAATGAAAAACTGTTTTTT
CDR3aa: CASSSLAIATNEKLFF